The 14 T cell receptor beta chains listed next were all sequenced from one sample in a study of blood T cells in healthy people across ages. For the second PCR, which ran for about 6 to 12 cycles, a sample-barcoded 5' primer and a J-beta primer mix were used. TCRdb itself ran the 5' RACE reads through MiXCR, one entry per CDR3 protein. The sample records approximately 800,000 distinct CDR3 sequences, 53% being singletons. Material: blood. These receptors all come from a man older than 75 in good health.

This chain links TRBV27 with TRBJ2-2, with D uncertain. V was clipped by 7 bases and J by 6 bases, with 9 bases between them. From germline, CDR1 is MNHEY and CDR2 SMNVEV (reference sequence). This CDR3 is built from 12 residues. The CDR3 reads CASTARPGELFF. The CDR3 DNA reads as TGTGCCAGCACAGCAAGACCCGGGGAGCTGTTTTTT.

The chain recombines TRBV10-3 with TRBJ2-2; possibly TRBD1 for D (5 bases). CDR1 ENHRY and CDR2 SYGVKD come from the germline V gene. This CDR3 is 11 amino acids long. V gave up 6 bases and J gave up 8 bases, with 7 bases separating them. The CDR3 is CAISRTGELFF. CDR3 sequence (DNA): TGTGCCATCAGCCGGACAGGGGAGCTGTTTTTT.

The chain is built from TRBV5-6 and TRBJ1-2; 9 bases are shared with TRBD1. The V and J ends lost 0 bases and 5 bases, in that order; junction bases with no gene match: 5. The CDR3 is 15 amino acids. The germline V gene encodes CDR1 SGHDT and CDR2 YYEEEE. The CDR3 DNA sequence: TGTGCCAGCAGCTTGGACCGGACAGGGGAATATGGCTACACCTTC. Translating it yields CASSLDRTGEYGYTF.

This clonotype was detected only a few times. The chain joins TRBV27 to TRBJ2-5; no clear D. The CDR3 runs to 15 residues. CDR1 and CDR2 (germline): MNHEY, SMNVEV (reference sequence). The V end was cut by 6 bases, the J end by 2 bases, with 16 bases between. The CDR3 reads CASSKLNRGQETQYF. The CDR3 DNA reads TGTGCCAGCAGCAAGCTCAACCGCGGTCAAGAGACCCAGTACTTC.

The rearrangement uses TRBV5-1 and TRBJ2-1; 9 bases match TRBD2. V was pared by 0 bases and J by 5 bases, with 6 bases of the junction left unmatched. Looked up from germline, CDR1 is SGHRS and CDR2 is YFSETQ. The CDR3 loop spans 16 amino acids. The CDR3: CASSLDVLAGNNEQFF. The CDR3 nucleotides read TGCGCCAGCAGCTTGGATGTCCTAGCGGGAAACAATGAGCAGTTCTTC.

The chain joins TRBV12-3 or TRBV12-4 to TRBJ2-4; TRBD2 matches 8 bases. The DNA matches TRBJ2-7 better at its end, which makes the J call doubtful. The CDR3 length is 18 residues. CDR3 bases: TGTGCCAGCAGCTCCTTCTCGGCCTTAGCGGGGAGAAGCCACGAGCAGTACTTC. Encoded protein: CASSSFSALAGRSHEQYF.

The chain employs TRBV20-1 and TRBJ2-2; 12 positions match TRBD2. This CDR3 spans 17 amino acids. After removal of 3 bases from V and 1 base from J, the junction contained 6 bases not matched to a gene. Germline CDR1 DFQATT, CDR2 SNEGSKA (reference sequence). CDR3 amino acids: CSASILAGGLNTGELFF. The CDR3 bases are TGCAGTGCTAGTATACTAGCGGGAGGCCTGAACACCGGGGAGCTGTTTTTT.

The chain couples TRBV6-5 to TRBJ1-2; D ambiguous. Germline loops: CDR1 MNHEY, CDR2 SVGAGI. The CDR3 sequence is 11 residues long. Trimming removed 10 bases at V and 1 base at J, with 7 bases between. CDR3: CATEDNYGYTF. The CDR3 bases are TGTGCCACCGAGGATAACTATGGCTACACCTTC.

The chain uses TRBV7-8 and TRBJ2-6; D is possibly TRBD2 (6 bases). Germline V gene data show CDR1 as SGHVS and CDR2 as FQNEAQ. The V end was cut by 4 bases, the J end by 3 bases, with 13 bases between. This CDR3 contains 16 residues. CDR3 nucleotides: TGTGCCAGCAGCTCCCGCGGAGGGGTTGGGGCCAACGTCCTGACTTTC. It codes for CASSSRGGVGANVLTF.

This clonotype was picked up a small number of times. The CDR3 nucleotides are TGTGCCAGCAGTTTCGAAAACACTGAAGCTTTCTTT. This sequence encodes CASSFENTEAFF. This chain links TRBV12-3 or TRBV12-4 with TRBJ1-1; D is undetermined. The CDR3 totals 12 residues. V lost 3 bases and J 2 bases, leaving 4 bases between the germline ends.

This clonotype was seen a few times. The chain joins TRBV6-5 to TRBJ2-7; TRBD2 might be the D (6 bases). V lost 7 bases and J lost 5, with 15 bases in between. The germline V gene encodes CDR1 MNHEY and CDR2 SVGAGI. This CDR3 has 13 residues. The CDR3 is CASTGGRRHEQYF. CDR3 coding DNA: TGTGCCAGCACAGGAGGGAGGAGGCACGAGCAGTACTTC.

The chain joins TRBV6-5 to TRBJ2-5, with D unclear. The DNA end lines up better with TRBJ2-7; the J call may be wrong. The length of the CDR3 is 11 residues. Germline CDR1 and CDR2: MNHEY and SVGAGI. This chain's CDR3 is CATTTPHEQYF. In DNA, the CDR3 is TGTGCCACCACAACCCCCCACGAGCAGTACTTC.

The table lists this clonotype with a few counts. This chain uses TRBV14 with TRBJ2-3, with 14 bases aligning to TRBD2. The V segment lost 0 bases and the J segment 14 bases; nucleotides outside the gene matches: 10. This CDR3 has 16 residues. CDR1 and CDR2 from the germline V gene are SGHDN and FVKESK. CDR3: CASSQEGLAGDRYAYF. The CDR3 bases are TGTGCCAGCAGCCAAGAGGGACTAGCGGGAGACAGATACGCGTATTTT.

This clonotype was seen only a few times. The rearrangement links TRBV12-3 or TRBV12-4 to TRBJ2-1; D gene unclear. CDR3 length: 15 residues. Between the trimmed V and J ends, which lost 6 bases and 1 base, there was a span of 13 bases. The CDR3 nucleotides are TGTGCCAGCAGCCGTCCCAGTAGGTCCTACAATGAGCAGTTCTTC. It specifies CASSRPSRSYNEQFF.